This T cell receptor beta chain was sequenced during a study of shared clonotypes between healthy human individuals. Study observations and caveats: Investigators expected sequencing depth to affect clonotype sharing among donors.

Source study methods: For the immunoSEQ data, sequences were junction-only without quality scores, so filtering differed. Profiling relied on immunoSEQ multiplex PCR, and the TCRdb table lists in-frame clones only, not all of them. V, J and clone size are those of that table, while D and trimming were read from the DNA. The data contain around 700,000 clones, around three quarters of them singletons. Germline values: CDR1 KGHSH, CDR2 LQKENI. The CDR3 extends over 17 amino acids. The trim removed 3 bases at V and 5 bases at J, leaving 9 bases unmatched. With respect to this clone: Its matching antigen is unknown.

Source material: memory CD4+ T cells sorted from blood. Subset given: CD45RA-negative fraction. This sequence was found in a woman in her thirties in good health. This chain uses TRBV18 with TRBJ2-2; 10 bases line up with TRBD2. In DNA, the CDR3 is TGTGCCAGCTCACCGCGGACTAGCGGAGGGCTAACCGGGGAGCTGTTTTTT. This codes for CASSPRTSGGLTGELFF.